These T cell receptor beta chains were read from a single sample in a study of metastatic and nonmetastatic thyroid tumors. TCRdb re-analyzed the PCR reads through MiXCR. The sample has around 26,000 clones; 20% to 25% are singletons. Sequenced: adjacent normal tissue. These receptors were collected from a female donor with papillary thyroid cancer or a benign thyroid nodule (not recorded which). Some clones in this sample may be carry-over from other donors' samples. Each CDR3 is given with its conserved first and last residue. Fields, in order: V gene, CDR3 length, D gene, clone size, J gene, CDR3 protein, CDR3 DNA. D genes are given only for firm matches. Not all rows give a size; the values are once, few, many and, for expanded clones, a class.

TRBV11-2,17,TRBD2,many,TRBJ2-2,CASSLIVAGGLWRELFF,TGTGCCAGCAGCTTAATCGTGGCGGGAGGCCTATGGAGGGAGCTGTTTTTT
TRBV9,16,NA,many,TRBJ2-1,CASSETGQSSYNEQFF,TGTGCCAGCAGCGAGACGGGCCAGAGCTCCTACAATGAGCAGTTCTTC
TRBV5-1,15,TRBD1,many,TRBJ2-1,CASSYTGDTYNEQFF,TGCGCCAGCAGCTACACAGGGGATACCTACAATGAGCAGTTCTTC
TRBV25-1,15,TRBD1,many,TRBJ2-7,CASSESGGRYEEQYF,TGTGCCAGCAGCGAATCAGGGGGCCGCTATGAGGAGCAGTACTTC
TRBV7-2,13,NA,NA,TRBJ1-3,CAGSSSLKNTIYF,TGTGCCGGCAGCTCTAGCCTCAAGAACACCATATATTTT
TRBV12-3/TRBV12-4,14,NA,NA,TRBJ1-2,CASSARGGGYGYTF,TGTGCCAGCAGTGCACGAGGCGGGGGCTATGGCTACACCTTC
TRBV20-1,14,TRBD1,NA,TRBJ1-6,CSAREGQQNSPLHF,TGCAGTGCTAGAGAGGGACAGCAAAATTCACCCCTCCACTTT
TRBV6-2/TRBV6-3,18,NA,few,TRBJ2-3,CASSRAWSPTASTDTQYF,TGTGCCAGCAGTCGCGCTTGGAGCCCCACGGCTAGCACAGATACGCAGTATTTT
TRBV6-5,15,TRBD2,few,TRBJ2-7,CASSLGLAGGPPQYF,TGTGCCAGCAGTTTAGGTCTAGCGGGAGGGCCCCCGCAGTACTTC
TRBV12-3/TRBV12-4,13,TRBD1,medium-sized,TRBJ2-1,CASSLRGQVEQFF,TGTGCCAGCAGTCTCAGGGGACAGGTTGAGCAGTTCTTC
TRBV14,15,TRBD1,many,TRBJ1-4,CASSRETGPNEKLFF,TGTGCCAGCAGCCGGGAGACAGGGCCTAATGAAAAACTGTTTTTT
TRBV6-2/TRBV6-3,21,NA,NA,TRBJ2-1,CASSPGVGGAVAEGLRNEQFF,TGTGCCAGCAGTCCCGGTGTAGGGGGCGCCGTGGCGGAGGGTTTGAGAAATGAGCAGTTCTTC
TRBV27,17,NA,NA,TRBJ2-7,CASSSRPGQGFSYEQYF,TGTGCCAGCAGTTCTCGTCCGGGACAAGGCTTCTCCTACGAGCAGTACTTC
TRBV19,15,NA,NA,TRBJ1-1,CASMLGSFGGTEAFF,TGTGCCAGTATGTTGGGGTCCTTCGGGGGCACTGAAGCTTTCTTT
TRBV7-8,16,NA,many,TRBJ2-1,CASSPQLGASYNEQFF,TGTGCCAGCAGCCCACAACTGGGGGCCTCGTACAATGAGCAGTTCTTC
TRBV4-2,15,TRBD2,NA,TRBJ2-1,CASSRGLAGGNEQFF,TGTGCCAGCAGCCGGGGACTGGCGGGAGGTAATGAGCAGTTCTTC
TRBV12-3/TRBV12-4,16,NA,medium-sized,TRBJ1-3,CASSFGGPSSGNTIYF,TGTGCCAGCAGTTTCGGAGGCCCCAGCTCTGGAAACACCATATATTTT
TRBV19,14,NA,many,TRBJ2-7,CASSIDQGASEQYF,TGTGCCAGTAGTATAGATCAAGGGGCAAGCGAGCAGTACTTC
TRBV12-3/TRBV12-4,15,TRBD2,medium-sized,TRBJ2-1,CASSLLAGAANEQFF,TGTGCCAGCAGTCTGCTAGCGGGAGCCGCCAATGAGCAGTTCTTC
TRBV18,14,NA,many,TRBJ1-1,CASSPPTVNTEAFF,TGTGCCAGCTCACCCCCGACAGTGAACACTGAAGCTTTCTTT
TRBV7-9,15,TRBD2,NA,TRBJ2-7,CASSPTAGGTYEQYF,TGTGCCAGCAGCCCCACTGCGGGAGGGACCTACGAGCAGTACTTC
TRBV25-1,15,TRBD2,many,TRBJ2-1,CASSAWTSGNNEQFF,TGTGCCAGCAGTGCCTGGACTAGCGGGAACAATGAGCAGTTCTTC
TRBV28,18,NA,many,TRBJ2-4,CASSSGSFRTFAKNIQYF,TGTGCCAGCAGTTCCGGGAGCTTTCGGACATTTGCCAAAAACATTCAGTACTTC
TRBV5-4,16,NA,NA,TRBJ1-2,CASSPLGGGANYGYTF,TGTGCCAGCAGCCCCCTAGGTGGGGGTGCTAACTATGGCTACACCTTC
TRBV5-1,12,NA,many,TRBJ2-7,CASSLRGYEQYF,TGCGCCAGCAGCCTGAGGGGCTACGAGCAGTACTTC
TRBV6-1,14,NA,few,TRBJ1-2,CASSSQGGGRGYTF,TGTGCCAGCAGCTCACAGGGCGGCGGAAGAGGCTACACCTTC
TRBV5-1,13,NA,NA,TRBJ2-2,CASEFEGAGELFF,TGCGCCAGCGAGTTCGAGGGGGCCGGGGAGCTGTTTTTT
TRBV5-1,13,NA,many,TRBJ1-2,CASSFDGTYGYTF,TGCGCCAGCAGCTTCGACGGCACCTATGGCTACACCTTC